Listed below are T cell receptor beta chains from one sample, sequenced in a study of blood T cell repertoires in COVID-19. TCRdb's table, derived via immunoSEQ multiplex PCR, lists solely in-frame clones and lacks some. The repertoire holds some 100,000 clones, with roughly 88% as singletons. The specimen was peripheral blood. These receptors originate from a man aged 50-59 years with COVID-19, enrolled during active disease. Each CDR3 is given with its conserved first and last residue. The order of the fields is D gene, J gene, clone size, V gene, CDR3 protein, CDR3 DNA. The D gene is left open where the match is weak. Part of the rows lack a size; the others show once, few, many or a class for expanded clones.

>-|TRBJ1-1|-|TRBV29-1
CSVDTGRNTEAFF
TGCAGCGTGGATACAGGGAGGAACACTGAAGCTTTCTTT
>TRBD1|TRBJ1-5|-|TRBV7-8
CASSTGQGGYGNQPQHF
TGTGCCAGCAGTACCGGACAGGGAGGATATGGCAATCAGCCCCAGCATTTT
>-|TRBJ1-5|-|TRBV6-5
CASRPSADSNQPQHF
TGTGCCAGCAGGCCGTCGGCGGATAGCAATCAGCCCCAGCATTTT
>-|TRBJ1-2|-|TRBV2
CASSEGGLGGYTF
TGTGCCAGCAGTGAAGGGGGCCTTGGCGGCTACACCTTC
>-|TRBJ1-1|-|TRBV27
CASSLRGSGTEAFF
TGTGCCAGCAGTTTACGGGGATCTGGGACTGAAGCTTTCTTT
>-|TRBJ1-2|-|TRBV3-1/TRBV3-2
CASSQDRGDSSYGYTF
TGTGCCAGCAGCCAAGATCGGGGGGATTCGAGCTATGGCTACACCTTC
>-|TRBJ1-5|-|TRBV7-2
CASSSFQGQPQHF
TGTGCCAGCAGTTCCTTTCAGGGACAGCCCCAGCATTTT
>TRBD2|TRBJ2-1|-|TRBV11-2
CASSSWVAGGNEQFF
TGTGCCAGCAGCTCTTGGGTAGCGGGGGGCAATGAGCAGTTCTTC
>-|TRBJ2-3|-|TRBV6-2/TRBV6-3
CASSTGSGPTDTQYF
TGTGCCAGCAGCACGGGAAGCGGTCCCACAGATACGCAGTATTTT
>TRBD1|TRBJ1-2|-|TRBV12-3/TRBV12-4
CASSLGQGGGYTF
TGTGCCAGCAGCCTCGGACAGGGGGGTGGCTACACCTTC
>TRBD2|TRBJ2-1|-|TRBV7-8
CASISGETYNEQFF
TGTGCCAGCATCAGCGGGGAGACGTACAATGAGCAGTTCTTC
>-|TRBJ1-2|-|TRBV2
CASSEGVKGYGYTF
TGTGCCAGCAGTGAGGGAGTGAAGGGCTATGGCTACACCTTC
>-|TRBJ1-4|-|TRBV10-3
CAISESTVANEKLFF
TGTGCCATCAGTGAATCTACGGTTGCTAATGAAAAACTGTTTTTT
>-|TRBJ2-7|-|TRBV11-1
CASSLEQYPYEQYF
TGTGCCAGCAGCTTAGAACAGTACCCCTACGAGCAGTACTTC
>TRBD2|TRBJ2-1|-|TRBV6-5
CASSYSLAGGRNEQFF
TGTGCCAGCAGTTACTCCCTAGCGGGGGGGAGGAATGAGCAGTTCTTC
>TRBD2|TRBJ2-7|-|TRBV19
CASSKGGGSYEQYF
TGTGCCAGTAGTAAGGGCGGGGGATCCTACGAGCAGTACTTC
>-|TRBJ1-2|-|TRBV5-1
CASADNYGYTF
TGCGCCAGCGCAGATAACTATGGCTACACCTTC
>TRBD1|TRBJ1-4|-|TRBV15
CATSRFFPGQGALDNEKLFF
TGTGCCACCAGCAGATTCTTCCCGGGACAGGGGGCACTAGATAATGAAAAACTGTTTTTT
>-|TRBJ2-5|-|TRBV3-1/TRBV3-2
CASSLENVPYF
TGTGCCAGCAGCCTCGAGAACGTCCCGTACTTC
>-|TRBJ1-3|-|TRBV19
CASSYGRERNTIYF
TGTGCCAGTAGTTACGGGAGGGAGAGAAACACCATATATTTT
>TRBD2|TRBJ2-7|-|TRBV7-9
CASSLDPGLAGLAYEQYF
TGTGCCAGCAGCTTAGATCCGGGACTAGCGGGGTTAGCCTACGAGCAGTACTTC
>-|TRBJ2-3|-|TRBV6-1
CASSDRGISTDTQYF
TGTGCCAGCAGTGATCGCGGAATTAGCACAGATACGCAGTATTTT
>TRBD1|TRBJ1-5|-|TRBV7-9
CASSGQGFSGPQHF
TGTGCCAGCAGCGGACAGGGGTTCTCGGGGCCCCAGCATTTT
>-|TRBJ1-5|-|TRBV6-5
CASKGDRRSNQPQHF
TGTGCCAGCAAAGGAGACAGGAGAAGCAATCAGCCCCAGCATTTT
>-|TRBJ2-7|-|TRBV7-2
CASSLDGTLDEQYF
TGTGCCAGCAGCTTAGATGGCACCCTCGACGAGCAGTACTTC
>TRBD2|TRBJ2-1|-|TRBV6-6
CASSPSGLSSYNEQFF
TGTGCCAGCAGTCCTAGCGGGCTTAGCTCCTACAATGAGCAGTTCTTC
>-|TRBJ2-1|once|TRBV28
CASSLREPNEQFF
TGTGCCAGCAGTCTCCGGGAACCCAATGAGCAGTTCTTC
>TRBD2|TRBJ2-3|-|TRBV5-1
CASSRLASGGATDTQYF
TGCGCCAGCAGCCGGTTGGCTAGCGGGGGGGCGACAGATACGCAGTATTTT
>-|TRBJ2-7|-|TRBV7-8
CASSTTGSSSYEQYF
TGTGCCAGCAGCACAACAGGGTCCTCCTCCTACGAGCAGTACTTC
>-|TRBJ1-1|-|TRBV5-4
CASSLARATEAFF
TGTGCCAGCAGCTTGGCCAGGGCCACTGAAGCTTTCTTT
>TRBD1|TRBJ1-1|-|TRBV2
CATGQGGTEAFF
TGTGCCACGGGACAGGGAGGGACTGAAGCTTTCTTT
>TRBD2|TRBJ2-3|-|TRBV18
CASSPRLAGNTDTQYF
TGTGCCAGCTCACCTCGTCTAGCGGGAAACACAGATACGCAGTATTTT
>-|TRBJ2-7|-|TRBV5-6
CASSFIQSYEQYF
TGTGCCAGCAGCTTCATCCAATCCTACGAGCAGTACTTC
>-|TRBJ1-2|-|TRBV5-1
CASSSEPTGVGYTF
TGCGCCAGCAGCTCTGAACCGACAGGTGTTGGCTACACCTTC
>TRBD2|TRBJ2-3|-|TRBV7-2
CASSLSNGGAGDTQYF
TGTGCCAGCAGCTTAAGTAACGGGGGGGCTGGAGATACGCAGTATTTT
>TRBD1|TRBJ1-2|once|TRBV11-2
CASSYRGQGLTNYGYTF
TGTGCCAGCAGCTATAGGGGACAGGGACTCACTAACTATGGCTACACCTTC
>TRBD1|TRBJ1-3|-|TRBV2
CASSQGASNTIYF
TGTGCCAGCAGTCAGGGGGCCTCGAACACCATATATTTT
>-|TRBJ1-5|-|TRBV7-8
CASSLVQFNQPQHF
TGTGCCAGCAGCTTAGTACAGTTTAATCAGCCCCAGCATTTT
>-|TRBJ1-5|-|TRBV6-5
CASSPRPSGSQPQHF
TGTGCCAGCAGTCCCCGGCCCAGCGGCAGTCAGCCCCAGCATTTT
>-|TRBJ1-5|-|TRBV6-2/TRBV6-3
CASGPAGSGNQPQHF
TGTGCCAGCGGCCCGGCAGGGTCCGGCAATCAGCCCCAGCATTTT
>TRBD1|TRBJ1-2|many|TRBV4-1
CASKGQGHGYTF
TGCGCCAGCAAAGGACAGGGGCATGGCTACACCTTC
>-|TRBJ2-2|many|TRBV10-1
CASSDPGGELFF
TGCGCCAGCAGTGACCCCGGTGGGGAGCTGTTTTTT